This T cell receptor beta chain was retrieved from a study of T-cell memory formation after mild COVID-19. Across the whole study: Clusters were largely donor specific. Study observations and caveats: Some responding clones appeared in pre-infection memory, suggesting cross-reactive memory joined. Among clones contracting day 15 to 85, CD4/CD8 was balanced, whereas later expanders leaned CD4+.

It was 5'RACE with constant-segment primers that produced the TCR alpha and TCR beta cDNA libraries, which carried sample barcodes and UMIs. MiXCR, run by TCRdb on the 5' RACE reads, gives a single entry per CDR3 protein. The data show roughly 410,000 distinct CDR3 sequences, approximately 25% seen once. In the case of this clonotype: The antigen is not known.

Looked up from germline, CDR1 is SGHRS and CDR2 is YFSETQ. Trimming cost V 4 bases and J 5 bases, with 14 bases left between them. CDR3 length: 14 residues. The chain employs TRBV5-1 and TRBJ2-3, with a tentative D call TRBD1 (6 bases). This receptor was identified in an adult woman who had mild COVID-19 (a few samples of this study predate the infection). Cell type and time point are not known. Input material: PBMCs or a T cell subset sorted from them (not recorded which). CDR3 sequence reads: CASSTGRGRDTQYF. CDR3 coding DNA: TGCGCCAGCAGCACGGGCAGGGGCAGAGATACGCAGTATTTT.